The next 5 T cell receptor beta chains were all read from a single sample in a study of T cell changes during pregnancy in multiple sclerosis. Here immunoSEQ multiplex PCR was the method, and the copy in TCRdb shows in-frame clones only, minus some. Among roughly 40,000 clones listed, about 90% were seen once. Material: CD4+ T cells from peripheral blood mononuclear cells, obtained before pregnancy. The receptor set was obtained from a female donor with multiple sclerosis, enrolled in a pregnancy study.

This clone was seen just once. The chain recombines TRBV19 with TRBJ1-4; D is unresolved. The CDR3 has 13 residues. Trimming took 4 bases from V and 8 from J, leaving 11 bases between them. CDR1 is LNHDA and CDR2 is SQIVND in the germline V gene (reference sequence). The DNA of the CDR3 is TGTGCCAGTAGTAGGACCCCGGGAGAAAAACTGTTTTTT. It specifies CASSRTPGEKLFF.

The V call is TRBV15, the J call TRBJ1-3; D remains unclear. This CDR3 spans 15 amino acids. Germline lookup yields CDR1 LNHNV and CDR2 YYDKDF (reference sequence). Trimming took off 3 bases at V and 3 bases at J, with 12 bases between the two ends. The CDR3, as DNA: TGTGCCACCAGCAGCCCCCATGGAGTTGGAAACACCATATATTTT. It yields the protein CATSSPHGVGNTIYF.

The genes are TRBV5-5 and TRBJ1-1; D gene unclear. Germline-derived CDR1 and CDR2 are SGHKS and YYEKEE (reference sequence). The CDR3 length is 15 residues. The V end was cut by 4 bases, the J end by 0 bases, with 13 bases between. CDR3: CASSHPGRLNTEAFF. CDR3 bases: TGTGCCAGCAGCCACCCAGGCCGCCTGAACACTGAAGCTTTCTTT.

The chain links TRBV7-2 to TRBJ2-4; 8 nucleotides match TRBD1. V shed 5 bases and J 1 base; nucleotides not matched to a gene: 4. CDR3 size: 15 residues. The germline gives CDR1 SGHTA, CDR2 FQGNSA. The CDR3: CASSQGALAKNIQYF. In DNA form, the CDR3 reads TGTGCCAGCAGCCAGGGGGCGTTGGCCAAAAACATTCAGTACTTC.

The chain couples TRBV7-8 to TRBJ1-3, with TRBD1 as a possible D gene (5 bases). The germline V and J ends were trimmed by 6 bases and 0 bases, with 18 bases remaining between them. The CDR3 has 17 amino acids. CDR1 is SGHVS, CDR2 FQNEAQ, per germline. CDR3 bases: TGTGCCAGCAGTCCAGCGGGCAGGGAACTCTCTGGAAACACCATATATTTT. Protein: CASSPAGRELSGNTIYF.